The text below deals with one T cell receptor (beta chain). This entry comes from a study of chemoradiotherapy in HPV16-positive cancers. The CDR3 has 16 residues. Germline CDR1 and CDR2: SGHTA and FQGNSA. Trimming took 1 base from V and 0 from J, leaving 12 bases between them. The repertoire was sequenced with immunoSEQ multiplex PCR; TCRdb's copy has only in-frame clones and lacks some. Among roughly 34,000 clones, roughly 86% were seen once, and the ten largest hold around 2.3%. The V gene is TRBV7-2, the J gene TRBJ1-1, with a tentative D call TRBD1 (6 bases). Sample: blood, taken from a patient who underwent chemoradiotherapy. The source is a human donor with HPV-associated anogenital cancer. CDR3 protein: CASSLGSGHMNTEAFF. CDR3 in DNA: TGTGCCAGCAGCTTAGGTTCGGGACATATGAACACTGAAGCTTTCTTT.